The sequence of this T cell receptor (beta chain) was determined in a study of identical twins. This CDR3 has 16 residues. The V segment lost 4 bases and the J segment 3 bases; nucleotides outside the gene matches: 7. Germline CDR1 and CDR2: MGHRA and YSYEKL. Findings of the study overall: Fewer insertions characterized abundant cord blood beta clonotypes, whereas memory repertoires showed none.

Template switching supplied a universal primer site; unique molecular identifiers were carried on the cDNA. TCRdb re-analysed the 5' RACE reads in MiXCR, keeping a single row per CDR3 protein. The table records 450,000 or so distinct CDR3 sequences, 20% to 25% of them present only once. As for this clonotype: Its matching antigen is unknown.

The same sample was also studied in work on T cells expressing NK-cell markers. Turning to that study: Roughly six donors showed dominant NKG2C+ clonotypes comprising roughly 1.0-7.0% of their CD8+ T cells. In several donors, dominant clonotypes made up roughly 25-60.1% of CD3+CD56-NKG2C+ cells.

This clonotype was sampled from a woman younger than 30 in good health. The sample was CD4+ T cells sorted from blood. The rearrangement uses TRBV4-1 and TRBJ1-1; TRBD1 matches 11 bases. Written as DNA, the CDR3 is TGCGCCAGCAGCCGGGGACAGGGGGGGATCGACACTGAAGCTTTCTTT. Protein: CASSRGQGGIDTEAFF.